What follows are 6 T cell receptor beta chains derived from one specimen sequenced in a study of CD8+CD57+ T cells in acquired aplastic anemia. Selection for sequencing was limited to patients who had shown CD8+CD57+ cell expansion by flow cytometry. Both TCR beta VDJ combination and CDR3 sequence profiling were carried out. Genomic DNA was the template for this profiling. Using its own MiXCR run on the reads, TCRdb lists one record per CDR3 protein. This table holds fewer than 200,000 distinct CDR3 sequences, about 70% found once. The sample comprised sorted CD4+, CD8+, or CD8+CD57+ T cells (not recorded which) from PBMCs. Receptors originate from a human donor with aplastic anemia.

A remark on this clonotype: Relative to the germline gene, one junction end is altered; a read error may explain this. The rearrangement uses TRBV2 and TRBJ2-2, with a tentative D call TRBD2 (5 bases). This CDR3 region has 14 residues. Germline V CDR1 and CDR2: SNHLY, FYNNEI. CDR3 region: CARSVGREIGELFF. In DNA form, the CDR3 reads TGTGCCAGAAGTGTGGGAAGGGAGATCGGGGAGCTGTTTTTT.

The V and J genes are TRBV5-1 and TRBJ1-3; TRBD1 agrees at 7 bases. Germline CDR1 is SGHRS and CDR2 is YFSETQ. The CDR3 is 16 amino acids. The trim removed 4 bases at V and 4 bases at J, leaving 11 bases unmatched. DNA of the CDR3: TGCGCCAGCAGCATAGGGACAGCAATGGGGGGAAACACCATATATTTT. It codes for CASSIGTAMGGNTIYF.

The chain is built from TRBV10-3 and TRBJ1-2; D unclear. Germline V lookup: CDR1 ENHRY, CDR2 SYGVKD. Trimming removed 5 bases at V and 7 bases at J, with 8 bases between. There are 11 residues in the CDR3. The CDR3 region has the DNA TGTGCCATCAGTAGCCCTATTGGCTACACCTTC. The encoded protein is CAISSPIGYTF.

In this sample, this clonotype turned up many times. This sequence joins TRBV27 and TRBJ1-2; unclear D gene. This CDR3 is built from 17 residues. The germline gives CDR1 MNHEY, CDR2 SMNVEV (reference sequence). Trimming removed 6 bases at V and 2 bases at J, with 22 bases between. The chain's CDR3 is CASSRDGPEGLNYGYTF. CDR3 sequence (DNA): TGTGCCAGCAGCCGCGACGGACCGGAGGGATTGAACTATGGCTACACCTTC.

The rearrangement joins TRBV20-1 to TRBJ2-5; 11 nucleotides line up with TRBD2. From germline, CDR1 is DFQATT and CDR2 SNEGSKA (reference sequence). This CDR3 spans 13 amino acids. J gave up 5 bases and V 1 base, and 0 bases lay outside the gene matches. The chain's CDR3 is CSARASGGETQYF. The CDR3 DNA sequence: TGCAGTGCTAGAGCTAGCGGGGGGGAGACCCAGTACTTC.

The chain combines TRBV20-1 with TRBJ2-7; D unclear. The CDR3 is 12 amino acids. Germline V gene sequence: CDR1 DFQATT, CDR2 SNEGSKA (reference sequence). With 4 bases removed from V and 0 bases from J, the gap between germline ends came to 7 bases. CDR3 in DNA: TGCAGTGCTATGAGGAGCTCCTACGAGCAGTACTTC. Its translation is CSAMRSSYEQYF.